These 9 T cell receptor beta chains were sequenced from one sample in a study of CD4 T cells in relation to SARS-CoV-2 and coronaviruses (dated by TCRdb to 2020 to 2022). Antigens for these TCRs are unknown. CD4+ T cells from unexposed donors were collected before the COVID-19 pandemic (2011-2018). Following 10 days of culture, the EasySep CD4+ T cell isolation kit was used to isolate CD4+ T cells. Library generation was performed with the immunoSEQ multiplex PCR assay. As stored in TCRdb, this immuneACCESS dataset retains in-frame rearrangements with V and J assigned. A fraction of the clones does not appear; measured against another copy, unresolved V genes explain less than half of the discrepancy, and the remainder lacks a known reason. The sample table lists 20,000 or so clones, roughly 80% of them with a count of one. Less than 20% of the sample lies in the top ten. The sequenced material came from CD4+ T cells from PBMCs, cultured in vitro. The receptors originated from a human donor in good health.

This clone was detected only a few times. This chain links TRBV2 with TRBJ2-7; no clear D gene. The CDR3 has 13 residues. Between the trimmed V and J ends, which lost 10 bases and 2 bases, there was a span of 15 bases. Per the germline V gene, CDR1 is SNHLY and CDR2 is FYNNEI. The CDR3 spells CATHGEVPYEQYF. The DNA of the CDR3 is TGTGCCACCCACGGAGAGGTCCCCTACGAGCAGTACTTC.

V and J are TRBV28 and TRBJ2-3; D may be TRBD1 or TRBD2 (5 bases each). This CDR3 region has 17 residues. Per the germline V gene, CDR1 is MDHEN and CDR2 is SYDVKM. The V and J ends lost 8 bases and 2 bases respectively, with 23 bases between them. In DNA, the CDR3 is TGTGCCAGCTGCACTCCCCTCGGGACGGGGTCCACAGATACGCAGTATTTT. Translation gives CASCTPLGTGSTDTQYF. Together with reference TRBV28 and TRBJ2-3, the CDR3 gives the full variable domain: DVKVTQSSRYLVKRTGEKVFLECVQDMDHENMFWYRQDPGLGLRLIYFSYDVKMKEKGDIPEGYSVSREKKERFSLILESASTNQTSMYLCASCTPLGTGSTDTQYFGPGTRLTVL.

The rearrangement links TRBV11-1 to TRBJ2-1, with unresolved D. Germline V lookup: CDR1 SGHAT, CDR2 FQDESV (reference sequence). Trimming shortened V by 1 base and J by 10 bases, and 14 bases separated the two germline ends. The CDR3 covers 14 residues. CDR3 DNA: TGTGCCAGCAGCTTAGGTCAGCTAATAATGGAGCAGTTCTTC. Residues: CASSLGQLIMEQFF. The full variable domain, rest sourced from reference TRBV11-1 and TRBJ2-1, is EAEVAQSPRYKITEKSQAVAFWCDPISGHATLYWYRQILGQGPELLVQFQDESVVDDSQLPKDRFSAERLKGVDSTLKIQPAELGDSAMYLCASSLGQLIMEQFFGPGTRLTVL.

This sequence joins TRBV7-9 and TRBJ2-1, with D uncertain. CDR1 is SEHNR and CDR2 is FQNEAQ in the germline V gene (reference sequence). Trimming cost V 3 bases and J 10 bases, with 16 bases left between them. The CDR3 length is 14 residues. The CDR3 sequence is CASSFSARVGEQFF. As DNA, the CDR3 is TGTGCCAGCAGCTTTTCGGCACGGGTGGGAGAGCAGTTCTTC.

The genes are TRBV4-1 and TRBJ1-1; TRBD1 matches at 9 bases. V trimming: 3 bases; J trimming: 4 bases; junction bases outside the gene matches: 9. Germline V gene data show CDR1 as MGHRA and CDR2 as YSYEKL. There are 16 residues in the CDR3. DNA for the CDR3: TGCGCCAGCAGCCAGGGTCTACAGGGGGCTGGCACTGAAGCTTTCTTT. Translating gives CASSQGLQGAGTEAFF.

The chain links TRBV27 to TRBJ2-6; tentatively, D is TRBD1 or TRBD2 (5 bases each). The CDR3 is made up of 18 amino acids. V was cut by 6 bases and J by 0 bases, with 18 bases left in between. CDR1 MNHEY and CDR2 SMNVEV come from the germline V gene (reference sequence). CDR3 DNA: TGTGCCAGCAGCCGTCAGGGAGAATTAAACTCTGGGGCCAACGTCCTGACTTTC. Its protein is CASSRQGELNSGANVLTF.

This clone was observed once. The rearrangement uses TRBV5-1 and TRBJ1-2, with D perhaps matching TRBD1 (5 bases). Per the germline V gene, CDR1 is SGHRS and CDR2 is YFSETQ. CDR3 length: 13 amino acids. With 3 bases removed from V and 6 bases from J, the gap between germline ends came to 12 bases. The CDR3 DNA is TGCGCCAGCAGCTCCCCAGGAGGGGATGGCTACACCTTC. It is translated as CASSSPGGDGYTF.

In this sample, this clone turned up a few times. The rearrangement joins TRBV14 to TRBJ2-7, with unresolved D. CDR3 length: 11 amino acids. The ends were cut back, 1 base at V and 3 bases at J, with 1 base in the middle. Germline lookup yields CDR1 SGHDN and CDR2 FVKESK. CDR3 sequence (DNA): TGTGCCAGCAGCCAAGGCTACGAGCAGTACTTC. Amino acids: CASSQGYEQYF.

This sequence joins TRBV25-1 and TRBJ2-4, with TRBD1 identical over 7 bases. This CDR3 is built from 16 residues. Germline CDR1 reads MGHDK; CDR2 reads SYGVNS. Losses at the gene ends were 4 bases for V and 3 bases for J; bases not matched to a gene: 9. CDR3 DNA sequence: TGTGCCAGCAGTGGCGACAGGGCGAGTAGCAAAAACATTCAGTACTTC. This gives the protein CASSGDRASSKNIQYF.